This passage covers 14 T cell receptor beta chains from one sample sequenced in a study of identical twins. In TCRdb, the 5' RACE reads were re-called with MiXCR into one record per CDR3 protein. The table includes about 530,000 distinct CDR3 sequences, 15% detected once. The same sample was also used in a study of yellow fever vaccine responses in identical twins.

Sequencing was carried out using CD4+ T cells sorted from blood. These receptors were collected from a woman aged 18-30 years in good health.

This clonotype was detected only a few times. The chain recombines TRBV12-3 or TRBV12-4 with TRBJ2-4; 9 nucleotides line up with TRBD2. With V trimmed by 7 bases and J by 0 bases, 7 bases remained unmatched. The CDR3 covers 16 residues. CDR3 region: CASTTGLAVAKNIQYF. Written as DNA, the CDR3 is TGTGCCAGCACGACGGGACTAGCAGTAGCCAAAAACATTCAGTACTTC.

This clonotype was seen only a few times. The chain employs TRBV2 and TRBJ1-1; no clear D gene. Germline CDR1 reads SNHLY; CDR2 reads FYNNEI. The CDR3 has 13 residues. V dropped 4 bases and J dropped 4 bases, with 10 bases sitting between them. The CDR3 here is CASSGTVGTEAFF. CDR3 DNA sequence: TGTGCCAGCAGTGGCACGGTCGGCACTGAAGCTTTCTTT.

This clonotype was seen more than once but under ten times. The chain is built from TRBV7-2 and TRBJ2-5, with D unresolved. The length of the CDR3 is 16 residues. The V end lost 0 bases, the J end lost 1 base, and 12 bases lay between the germline ends. Germline V gene lookup returns CDR1 SGHTA and CDR2 FQGNSA. CDR3 in amino acids: CASSLAATAFQETQYF. The CDR3 DNA sequence: TGTGCCAGCAGCTTAGCCGCGACGGCCTTCCAAGAGACCCAGTACTTC.

There are a few counts of this clonotype. The chain joins TRBV12-3 or TRBV12-4 to TRBJ2-7, with no clear D. This CDR3 is 13 amino acids long. Trimming took off 3 bases at V and 2 bases at J, with 8 bases between the two ends. For the CDR3, the DNA is TGTGCCAGCAGTTTGGTGCTACCCTACGAGCAGTACTTC. Translating it yields CASSLVLPYEQYF.

The table lists this clonotype with a few counts. In nucleotides, the CDR3 is TGTGCCAGCAGCCTGACTCGGACAGGGGGAAGAGAGACCCAGTACTTC. Translated: CASSLTRTGGRETQYF. This chain joins TRBV6-1 and TRBJ2-5; TRBD1 aligns across 10 bases. Germline trimming cut 6 bases from V and 4 bases from J; bases unmatched to any gene: 11. This CDR3 contains 16 residues. Germline V gives CDR1 MNHNS, CDR2 SASEGT.

V gene TRBV10-3 combines with J gene TRBJ2-7, with TRBD2 matching 8 bases. With 11 bases clipped from V and 5 bases from J, the junction kept 8 bases outside the gene matches. Germline CDR1 ENHRY, CDR2 SYGVKD. The CDR3 is made up of 12 amino acids. CDR3 coding DNA: TGTGCCGTACGAGCGGGAGCCGACGAGCAGTACTTC. Protein: CAVRAGADEQYF.

This clonotype was observed a handful of times. V usage is TRBV28 and J usage is TRBJ2-7; D ambiguous. The germline gives CDR1 MDHEN, CDR2 SYDVKM. The V end lost 2 bases, the J end lost 7 bases, and 12 bases lay between the germline ends. The CDR3 has 13 amino acids. The CDR3 loop reads CASSLEASGEQYF. The CDR3 bases are TGTGCCAGCAGTTTAGAGGCCAGTGGGGAGCAGTACTTC.

This clonotype was seen only a few times. J is TRBJ2-1 and V is TRBV20-1; D tentatively reads TRBD1 or TRBD2 (5 bases each). V dropped 2 bases and J dropped 9 bases, with 17 bases sitting between them. The CDR3 has 14 amino acids. The germline CDR1 and CDR2 sequences are DFQATT and SNEGSKA (reference sequence). CDR3 region: CSARIVSDGGEQFF. The CDR3 region has the DNA TGCAGTGCTAGAATTGTTAGCGATGGGGGTGAGCAGTTCTTC.

This sequence joins TRBV15 and TRBJ2-1; TRBD1 matches at 8 bases. V lost 0 bases, J lost 1 base, and 2 bases stayed unmatched. The CDR3 length is 16 residues. CDR1 and CDR2 from the germline V gene are LNHNV and YYDKDF (reference sequence). The CDR3 region has the DNA TGTGCCACCAGCAGAGACGGACAGGGTTCCTACAATGAGCAGTTCTTC. This encodes CATSRDGQGSYNEQFF.

This clonotype was seen more than once but under ten times. This sequence joins TRBV6-1 and TRBJ2-7; possibly TRBD1 for D (6 bases). The length of the CDR3 is 15 residues. V lost 7 bases, J lost 3 bases, and 19 bases lay in between. Germline V gives CDR1 MNHNS, CDR2 SASEGT. The CDR3 sequence is CASMPRNRENYEQYF. DNA of the CDR3: TGTGCCAGCATGCCTAGGAACAGGGAAAACTACGAGCAGTACTTC.

Only a few counts were recorded for this clonotype. The rearrangement links TRBV5-1 to TRBJ2-5, with a possible D match to TRBD1 (7 bases). The germline V gene has CDR1 SGHRS and CDR2 YFSETQ. Trimming removed 0 bases at V and 2 bases at J, with 17 bases between. The CDR3 extends over 17 amino acids. The CDR3 region has the DNA TGCGCCAGCAGCTTGGGGGGGGACAGTTCGGGGCAAGAGACCCAGTACTTC. Its protein is CASSLGGDSSGQETQYF.

This clonotype was recorded a few times. The V gene is TRBV3-1, the J gene TRBJ1-3; D remains ambiguous. This CDR3 contains 12 residues. CDR1 is LGHDT, CDR2 YNNKEL, per germline (reference sequence). Between the trimmed V and J ends, which lost 9 bases and 4 bases, there was a span of 10 bases. DNA for the CDR3: TGTGCCAGTGTGGGGTCCGGAAACACCATATATTTT. Translated, it gives CASVGSGNTIYF. The variable domain in full, with the rest retrieved from reference TRBV3-1 and TRBJ1-3, is DTAVSQTPKYLVTQMGNDKSIKCEQNLGHDTMYWYKQDSKKFLKIMFSYNNKELIINETVPNRFSPKSPDKAHLNLHINSLELGDSAVYFCASVGSGNTIYFGEGSWLTVV.

The J gene is TRBJ2-3, the V gene TRBV10-3; 8 bases fit TRBD2. Trimming at V came to 10 bases and at J to 2 bases, leaving 11 bases not matched to a gene. The length of the CDR3 is 15 residues. The germline CDR1 and CDR2 sequences are ENHRY and SYGVKD. This CDR3 reads CATLYGGVDTDTQYF. CDR3 coding DNA: TGTGCCACCCTCTACGGGGGGGTTGACACAGATACGCAGTATTTT.

This clonotype turned up a few times. The gene calls are TRBV4-1 and TRBJ2-1; 9 bases match TRBD2. The germline CDR1 and CDR2 sequences are MGHRA and YSYEKL. V lost 0 bases and J lost 4; bases outside the gene matches: 13. The CDR3 is made up of 19 amino acids. Written as DNA, the CDR3 is TGCGCCAGCAGCCAAGACGAGTCCTTAGCGGGAGATAAATACAATGAGCAGTTCTTC. Amino acid sequence: CASSQDESLAGDKYNEQFF.